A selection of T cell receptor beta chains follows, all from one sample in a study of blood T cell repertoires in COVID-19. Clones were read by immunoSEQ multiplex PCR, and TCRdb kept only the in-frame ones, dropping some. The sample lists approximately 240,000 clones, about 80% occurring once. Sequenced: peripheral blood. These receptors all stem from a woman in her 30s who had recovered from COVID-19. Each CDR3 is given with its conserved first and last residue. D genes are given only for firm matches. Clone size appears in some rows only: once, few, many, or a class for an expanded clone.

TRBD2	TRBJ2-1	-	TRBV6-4	TGTGCCAGCAGTGTTTCTAGCGGGGGATCCTACAATGAGCAGTTCTTC	CASSVSSGGSYNEQFF
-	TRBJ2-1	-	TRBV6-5	TGTGCCGCGACAACGGACTACCCTTACAATGAGCAGTTCTTC	CAATTDYPYNEQFF
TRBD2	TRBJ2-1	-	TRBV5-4	TGTGCCAGCAGCTTGGAACTAGCGGGGAATGAGCAGTTCTTC	CASSLELAGNEQFF
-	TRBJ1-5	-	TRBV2	TGTGCCAGCAGTGCCCCCGGGACTACCAATCAGCCCCAGCATTTT	CASSAPGTTNQPQHF
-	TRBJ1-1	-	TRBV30	TGTGCCTGCCCGACAGGCTACCTGAACACTGAAGCTTTCTTT	CACPTGYLNTEAFF
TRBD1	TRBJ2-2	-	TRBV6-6	TGTGCCAGCAACATTGGGACAGACACCGGGGAGCTGTTTTTT	CASNIGTDTGELFF
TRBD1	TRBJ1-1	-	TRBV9	TGTGCCAGCAGCGTCCTGGACAGGGGAGACACTGAAGCTTTCTTT	CASSVLDRGDTEAFF
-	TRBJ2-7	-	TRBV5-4	TGTGCCAGCAGCTTGGGGACAGATAGCTCCTACGAGCAGTACTTC	CASSLGTDSSYEQYF
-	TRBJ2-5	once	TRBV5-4	TGTGCCAGCAGTTATACCGCGCATCAAGAGACCCAGTACTTC	CASSYTAHQETQYF
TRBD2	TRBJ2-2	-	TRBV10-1	TGCGCCAGCAGTGACGGGGGGGGCGGCGGGGAGCTGTTTTTT	CASSDGGGGGELFF
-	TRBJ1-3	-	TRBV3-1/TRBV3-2	TGTGCCAGCAGCCAAAGGCAGGGCCCGACTGGAAACACCATATATTTT	CASSQRQGPTGNTIYF
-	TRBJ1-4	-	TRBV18	TGTGCCAGCTCACCTACTGGAGGGGAAAAACTGTTTTTT	CASSPTGGEKLFF
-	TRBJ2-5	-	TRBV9	TGTGCCAGCAGCCTTAGCGGTTACCAAGAGACCCAGTACTTC	CASSLSGYQETQYF
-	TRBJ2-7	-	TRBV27	TGTGCCAGCACCGAGAGATTCTCGGGCGAGCAGTACTTC	CASTERFSGEQYF